Sequencing of this TCR beta chain was carried out in a study of blood T cell repertoires in COVID-19. Study background: COVID-19 samples, acute and convalescent, were from the United States, Italy and Spain.

Generated by immunoSEQ multiplex PCR, the TCRdb table keeps only in-frame clones and is missing some. The sample lists about 150,000 clones; about 90% were seen once. The J segment lost 9 bases and the V segment lost 5 bases, leaving 9 bases of the junction unmatched. The CDR3 is 15 residues long. CDR1 is MNHEY, CDR2 SVGEGT, per germline. The source of this sequence is a man aged 45 to 65 with acute or convalescent COVID-19. Input material: peripheral blood. The chain combines TRBV6-2 or TRBV6-3 with TRBJ2-1, with 11 bases fitting TRBD2. CDR3 region: CASSDYSGGAREQFF. For the CDR3, the DNA is TGTGCCAGCAGTGACTATAGCGGGGGGGCGCGTGAGCAGTTCTTC.